The clone carrying this T cell receptor (beta chain) was counted between two and nine times. Its target is unknown. For the second PCR, which ran for roughly 7 to 11 cycles, a sample-barcoded 5' primer and a J-beta primer mix were used. Researchers report that each sample yielded at least 3 million CDR3-containing paired-end reads. Each CDR3 protein is one row after TCRdb ran MiXCR on the 5' RACE reads. The sample lists 700,000 to 850,000 distinct CDR3 sequences; about 53% were seen once. The V end was cut by 3 bases, the J end by 4 bases, with 9 bases between. The CDR3 is 13 residues long. These data belong to a study of blood T cells in healthy people across ages. Findings and caveats of the study: Because donor CMV status was unknown, expanded clonotype changes were possibly confounded. Measured against age, TCR beta diversity per million T cells decreased in a roughly linear manner.

Each of the donors had 9 to 10 milliliters of peripheral blood drawn into EDTA-treated Vacutainer tubes. Sequenced input: blood. The source is a man older than 75 in good health. The V gene is TRBV12-3 or TRBV12-4, the J gene TRBJ2-5; the D gene is possibly TRBD1 (5 bases). CDR3 residues: CASSFYRRETQYF. The CDR3 DNA sequence: TGTGCCAGCAGTTTCTACAGGCGAGAGACCCAGTACTTC.